Listed below are T cell receptor beta chains from one sample, sequenced in a study of OX40 agonist ivuxolimab in advanced cancers. The assay was immunoSEQ multiplex PCR, and TCRdb's table has in-frame clones only and misses some. The table lists 55,000 to 85,000 clones, approximately 81% of them singletons. The sequenced sample was CD4+ or CD8+ T cells sorted from blood, obtained in a trial of the OX40 agonist ivuxolimab. All receptors come from an adult with an advanced solid tumor such as melanoma, head and neck, liver or kidney cancer. CDR3s include the opening cysteine and the closing phenylalanine or tryptophan. Fields, in order: CDR3 DNA, CDR3 protein, D gene, J gene, V gene, clone size. A D gene is named only where the DNA matches it firmly. Size values are once, few and many counts, or a class for expanded clones, and some rows have none.

TGTGCCAGCAGCTTAGGACCTACTAGCGGGACTTACAATGAGCAGTTCTTC | CASSLGPTSGTYNEQFF | TRBD2 | TRBJ2-1 | TRBV11-3 | NA
TGTGCCAGCAGCTTAGCCACACTGAGGGGGGGCGGTTCACCCCTCCACTTT | CASSLATLRGGGSPLHF | NA | TRBJ1-6 | TRBV7-2 | NA
TGCGCCAGCAAAGAACCCGGGGGCAACACTGAAGCTTTCTTT | CASKEPGGNTEAFF | NA | TRBJ1-1 | TRBV5-1 | NA
TGCAGCGTTGAAATAGGGGATAATCAGCCCCAGCATTTT | CSVEIGDNQPQHF | NA | TRBJ1-5 | TRBV29-1 | NA
TGTGCCAGCAGACGGGGACAAATGAACACTGAAGCTTTCTTT | CASRRGQMNTEAFF | NA | TRBJ1-1 | TRBV7-2 | NA
TGTGCCAGCAGTGCTAAACTAGCGGGGGGGCACGGTGAGCAGTTCTTC | CASSAKLAGGHGEQFF | TRBD2 | TRBJ2-1 | TRBV9 | NA
TGTGCCAGCAGTTACTTCGCGGGACAGGGGAATGAGCAGTTCTTC | CASSYFAGQGNEQFF | TRBD1 | TRBJ2-1 | TRBV6-6 | NA
TGCGCCAGCAGCCAGGGGTTGGGCTCGGAAGCTTTCTTT | CASSQGLGSEAFF | NA | TRBJ1-1 | TRBV4-3 | NA
TGCGCCAGCAGCCAACAGGGATACGAGCAGTACTTC | CASSQQGYEQYF | NA | TRBJ2-7 | TRBV5-1 | NA
TGTGCCAGCAGCATTTCGTGGGGGTTAACCATATATTTT | CASSISWGLTIYF | NA | TRBJ1-3 | TRBV7-2 | NA
TGTGCCAACACAGACAGGGTGGGCTACACCTTC | CANTDRVGYTF | TRBD1 | TRBJ1-2 | TRBV6-6 | NA
TGTGCCAGTAGCCTACAGTACTCTGATGGCTACACCTTC | CASSLQYSDGYTF | NA | TRBJ1-2 | TRBV19 | NA
TGTGCCAGCAGTGTCCAGGGGGCTCTAGATAATTCACCCCTCCACTTT | CASSVQGALDNSPLHF | TRBD1 | TRBJ1-6 | TRBV5-6 | NA
TGTGCCAGCAGCCAAGGGGTGGGTGAAAAACTGTTTTTT | CASSQGVGEKLFF | NA | TRBJ1-4 | TRBV4-2 | once
TGTGCCAGCAAGCTCATGAACACTGAAGCTTTCTTT | CASKLMNTEAFF | NA | TRBJ1-1 | TRBV6-1 | NA
TGTGCCAGTAGTCGTGGGGACTTCCCCTCCTACGAGCAGTACTTC | CASSRGDFPSYEQYF | NA | TRBJ2-7 | TRBV19 | NA
TGTGCCAGCAGCCCCTTAGGGGGGGCCCTCGGTGAGCAGTTCTTC | CASSPLGGALGEQFF | NA | TRBJ2-1 | TRBV7-3 | NA
TGTGCCAGCGGCACAGGGTTTTCAACCGGGGAGCTGTTTTTT | CASGTGFSTGELFF | NA | TRBJ2-2 | TRBV11-3 | NA
TGCGCCAGCAGCGGGACAGGGTCCTATGGCTACACCTTC | CASSGTGSYGYTF | TRBD1 | TRBJ1-2 | TRBV5-1 | NA
TGCGCCAGCAGCCAAGACGTGAACACAGATACGCAGTATTTT | CASSQDVNTDTQYF | NA | TRBJ2-3 | TRBV4-3 | NA
TGCGCCAGCAGCTTGGAACTGATTAATGAAAAACTGTTTTTT | CASSLELINEKLFF | NA | TRBJ1-4 | TRBV5-1 | once
TGTGCCAGCAGTGACAGGGCGGGCGGCTACACCTTC | CASSDRAGGYTF | NA | TRBJ1-2 | TRBV2 | few
TGTGCCAGCAGTCTACTAGCGGGGGGACCCTACGAGCAGTACTTC | CASSLLAGGPYEQYF | TRBD2 | TRBJ2-7 | TRBV27 | NA